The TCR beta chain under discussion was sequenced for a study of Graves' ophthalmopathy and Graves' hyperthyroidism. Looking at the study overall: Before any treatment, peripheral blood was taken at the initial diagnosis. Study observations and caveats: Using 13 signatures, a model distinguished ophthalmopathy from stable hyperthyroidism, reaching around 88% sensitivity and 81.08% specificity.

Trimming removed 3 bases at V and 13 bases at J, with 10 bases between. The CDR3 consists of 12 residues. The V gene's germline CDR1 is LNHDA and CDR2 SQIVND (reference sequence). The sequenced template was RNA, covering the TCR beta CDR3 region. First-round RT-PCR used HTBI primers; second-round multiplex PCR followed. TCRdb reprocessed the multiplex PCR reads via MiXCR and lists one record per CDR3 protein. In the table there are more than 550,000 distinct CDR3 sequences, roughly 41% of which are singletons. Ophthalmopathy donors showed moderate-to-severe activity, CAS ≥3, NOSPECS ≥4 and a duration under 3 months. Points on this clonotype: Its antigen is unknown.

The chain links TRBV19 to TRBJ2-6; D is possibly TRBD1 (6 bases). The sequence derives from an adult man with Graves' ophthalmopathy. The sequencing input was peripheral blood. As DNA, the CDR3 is TGTGCCAGTAGTATCGGAGACAGGGTCCTGACTTTC. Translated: CASSIGDRVLTF.